The clone carrying this T cell receptor (beta chain) was picked up a small number of times. Its antigen remains unknown. This entry belongs to a study of CD8+ T cells in alopecia areata. Findings of the study overall: TCRs were shared less clearly across patients than in mice, possibly for HLA-related reasons. Sequencing of scalp samples also captures resident alphabeta T cells of normal skin.

Starting from PBMCs, sorting isolated CD4+ and CD8+ T cells. In each case, RNA was isolated and then reverse transcribed into cDNA as the sequencing template. The repertoire was sequenced with immunoSEQ multiplex PCR; TCRdb's copy has only in-frame clones and lacks some. The repertoire has under 250,000 clones, around three fifths of them found once; the top ten carry 0.45%. V was pared by 7 bases and J by 0 bases, with 13 bases between. The germline V gene has CDR1 SQVTM and CDR2 ANQGSEA. CDR3 length: 14 amino acids. Sequencing was performed on CD4+ T cells sorted from blood, taken at week 0. The genes are TRBV29-1 and TRBJ2-1; D remains ambiguous. The TCR comes from a human donor with alopecia areata. The CDR3 reads CSGSPTSSYNEQFF. For the CDR3, the DNA is TGCAGCGGTTCGCCAACGAGCTCCTACAATGAGCAGTTCTTC.